These T cell receptor beta chains were read from a single sample in a study of cytomegalovirus exposure and HLA in healthy donors. The repertoire was sequenced with immunoSEQ multiplex PCR; TCRdb's copy has only in-frame clones and lacks some. The table has approximately 87,000 clones, 84% seen once. Sequencing input: PBMCs. The receptors come from a woman aged 18 to 35 in good health and CMV-seropositive. CDR3s include the opening cysteine and the closing phenylalanine or tryptophan. The D gene is left open where the match is weak. A row's size may be missing; if present it is once, few, many or a size class.

size: -
D: -
J: TRBJ1-2
V: TRBV5-6
CDR3: CASSLETGPHGYTF
DNA: TGTGCCAGCAGCTTGGAAACAGGACCCCATGGCTACACCTTC

size: once
D: -
J: TRBJ1-2
V: TRBV29-1
CDR3: CSVYEGPGENNYGYTF
DNA: TGCAGCGTTTATGAAGGGCCAGGGGAAAATAACTATGGCTACACCTTC

size: -
D: -
J: TRBJ1-5
V: TRBV15
CDR3: CATSRGRGNGNQPQHF
DNA: TGTGCCACCAGCAGAGGGCGGGGAAATGGCAATCAGCCCCAGCATTTT

size: -
D: -
J: TRBJ1-1
V: TRBV7-9
CDR3: CASSLGSVYTEAFF
DNA: TGTGCCAGCAGCTTAGGGTCGGTTTACACTGAAGCTTTCTTT

size: -
D: -
J: TRBJ2-7
V: TRBV27
CDR3: CASSLWGGEQYF
DNA: TGTGCCAGCAGTTTATGGGGAGGCGAGCAGTACTTC

size: -
D: -
J: TRBJ2-5
V: TRBV28
CDR3: CASSLTWQEGAQETQYF
DNA: TGTGCCAGCAGCCTGACCTGGCAGGAAGGGGCCCAAGAGACCCAGTACTTC

size: few
D: -
J: TRBJ2-1
V: TRBV4-1
CDR3: CASSQDWEAGSYNEQFF
DNA: TGCGCCAGCAGCCAAGATTGGGAGGCGGGCTCCTACAATGAGCAGTTCTTC

size: -
D: -
J: TRBJ1-2
V: TRBV2
CDR3: CASIKTEAYGYTF
DNA: TGTGCCAGCATTAAGACAGAAGCCTATGGCTACACCTTC

size: once
D: TRBD2
J: TRBJ2-6
V: TRBV6-1
CDR3: CASSELLAGGGSGANVLTF
DNA: TGTGCCAGCAGTGAACTTTTGGCGGGAGGGGGGTCTGGGGCCAACGTCCTGACTTTC

size: -
D: -
J: TRBJ2-1
V: TRBV7-9
CDR3: CASSTKALEGLAVNEQFF
DNA: TGTGCCAGCAGCACGAAAGCTTTGGAGGGGCTAGCTGTCAATGAGCAGTTCTTC

size: -
D: -
J: TRBJ2-5
V: TRBV7-9
CDR3: CASSLTIEVETQYF
DNA: TGTGCCAGCAGCTTAACTATAGAGGTGGAGACCCAGTACTTC

size: -
D: TRBD1
J: TRBJ1-1
V: TRBV10-3
CDR3: CAIRGQGTEAFF
DNA: TGTGCCATCAGGGGACAGGGCACTGAAGCTTTCTTT

size: once
D: -
J: TRBJ2-7
V: TRBV5-4
CDR3: CASSPASGIPYEQYF
DNA: TGTGCCAGCAGCCCGGCCTCAGGGATCCCCTACGAGCAGTACTTC

size: few
D: -
J: TRBJ1-1
V: TRBV25-1
CDR3: CASSDRDTGSTEAFF
DNA: TGTGCCAGCAGTGACAGGGACACGGGAAGCACTGAAGCTTTCTTT

size: -
D: TRBD2
J: TRBJ2-7
V: TRBV7-9
CDR3: CASSLGTSGGRPYEQYF
DNA: TGTGCCAGCAGCTTAGGGACTAGCGGGGGCAGACCCTACGAGCAGTACTTC

size: -
D: -
J: TRBJ1-3
V: TRBV10-3
CDR3: CAISPESSGNTIYF
DNA: TGTGCCATCAGTCCGGAGAGCTCTGGAAACACCATATATTTT

size: -
D: -
J: TRBJ2-7
V: TRBV5-1
CDR3: CASSSNAGISYEQYF
DNA: TGCGCCAGCAGCTCAAACGCAGGGATCTCCTACGAGCAGTACTTC

size: -
D: TRBD1
J: TRBJ2-7
V: TRBV2
CDR3: CASGTGDSDEQYF
DNA: TGTGCCAGTGGGACAGGGGATTCAGACGAGCAGTACTTC

size: few
D: -
J: TRBJ1-1
V: TRBV4-1
CDR3: CASSQDSGLIEAFF
DNA: TGCGCCAGCAGCCAAGATAGTGGTTTAATTGAAGCTTTCTTT

size: -
D: TRBD2
J: TRBJ2-3
V: TRBV7-9
CDR3: CASSLRGAGGLTDTQYF
DNA: TGTGCCAGCAGCTTAAGAGGAGCGGGGGGGCTCACAGATACGCAGTATTTT

size: -
D: -
J: TRBJ2-7
V: TRBV10-3
CDR3: CAISVSSSYVSEQYF
DNA: TGTGCCATCAGTGTCTCTAGCAGTTACGTCTCCGAGCAGTACTTC

size: -
D: TRBD1
J: TRBJ1-5
V: TRBV28
CDR3: CASRNRGRMAQHF
DNA: TGTGCCAGCAGGAACAGGGGACGGATGGCCCAGCATTTT

size: many
D: -
J: TRBJ1-1
V: TRBV2
CDR3: CASTGLTQANTEAFF
DNA: TGTGCCAGCACAGGGCTAACACAGGCGAACACTGAAGCTTTCTTT

size: -
D: -
J: TRBJ1-2
V: TRBV6-1
CDR3: CASSESGQPSYGYTF
DNA: TGTGCCAGCAGTGAGTCTGGGCAGCCGTCTTATGGCTACACCTTC

size: -
D: -
J: TRBJ1-4
V: TRBV19
CDR3: CASSASRREKLFF
DNA: TGTGCCAGTAGTGCCTCAAGGCGGGAAAAACTGTTTTTT

size: -
D: -
J: TRBJ1-1
V: TRBV19
CDR3: CASSPDRRNTEAFF
DNA: TGTGCCAGTAGTCCCGACAGGAGGAACACTGAAGCTTTCTTT

size: -
D: -
J: TRBJ2-7
V: TRBV28
CDR3: CASSLRLASSYEQYF
DNA: TGTGCCAGCAGTTTAAGGCTAGCATCCTCCTACGAGCAGTACTTC

size: few
D: TRBD1
J: TRBJ1-1
V: TRBV4-1
CDR3: CASSQAGTGAARPEAFF
DNA: TGCGCCAGCAGCCAAGCCGGGACAGGGGCCGCCCGACCTGAAGCTTTCTTT

size: -
D: -
J: TRBJ1-2
V: TRBV25-1
CDR3: CASSRGGNYGYTF
DNA: TGTGCCAGCAGCCGCGGGGGTAACTATGGCTACACCTTC

size: -
D: TRBD2
J: TRBJ2-7
V: TRBV6-1
CDR3: CASSEWGEGYEQYF
DNA: TGTGCCAGCAGTGAATGGGGGGAGGGCTACGAGCAGTACTTC

size: -
D: TRBD1
J: TRBJ2-4
V: TRBV4-2
CDR3: CASSQVGTGEGIQYF
DNA: TGTGCCAGCAGCCAAGTAGGGACAGGGGAGGGCATTCAGTACTTC

size: -
D: TRBD1
J: TRBJ2-7
V: TRBV6-6
CDR3: CASRLGTGAYEQYF
DNA: TGTGCCAGCAGATTGGGAACAGGGGCCTACGAGCAGTACTTC